These 20 T cell receptor beta chains were sequenced from one sample in a study of blood T cells in healthy people across ages. A J-beta primer mix and a sample-barcoded 5' primer were used in a second PCR of about 7 to 12 cycles. MiXCR, applied by TCRdb to the 5' RACE reads, yields one record per CDR3 protein. The sample has approximately 940,000 distinct CDR3 sequences; roughly 50% are singletons. Specimen: blood. These receptor sequences come from a man younger than 40 in good health.

The chain has TRBV28 and TRBJ1-2; D not resolved. The germline gives CDR1 MDHEN, CDR2 SYDVKM. This CDR3 is 15 amino acids long. Trimming removed 4 bases at V and 1 base at J, with 13 bases between. In DNA form, the CDR3 reads TGTGCCAGCAGTTCCGGACGGGGAAATAACTATGGCTACACCTTC. The encoded protein is CASSSGRGNNYGYTF.

This rearrangement joins TRBV4-1 to TRBJ2-1, with 8 nucleotides matching TRBD2. Germline V gene data show CDR1 as MGHRA and CDR2 as YSYEKL. J was trimmed by 6 bases and V by 7 bases; bases with no gene match: 11. The length of the CDR3 is 15 residues. The CDR3: CASTPDRGGGNEQFF. In DNA, the CDR3 is TGCGCCAGCACGCCCGATCGGGGGGGCGGCAATGAGCAGTTCTTC.

The chain uses TRBV3-1 and TRBJ2-7, with 10 positions matching TRBD1. In germline, CDR1 is LGHDT, CDR2 YNNKEL (reference sequence). The CDR3 covers 18 residues. The trim removed 3 bases at V and 2 bases at J, leaving 13 bases unmatched. In DNA form, the CDR3 reads TGTGCCAGCAGCCAGAGTTCCGGTTCTGGGACAGGGGCCTACGAGCAGTACTTC. Its translation: CASSQSSGSGTGAYEQYF.

V is TRBV20-1 and J is TRBJ1-5, with 9 bases identical to TRBD1. Germline V gene lookup returns CDR1 DFQATT and CDR2 SNEGSKA (reference sequence). The CDR3 sequence is 14 residues long. The CDR3 bases are TGCGGTGTCGCGGACAGGGGAGGCAATCAGCCCCAGCATTTT. As protein: CGVADRGGNQPQHF.

This clonotype was observed a single time. The chain couples TRBV4-1 to TRBJ2-1; TRBD1 matches at 7 bases. The J call may be incorrect, as the DNA end agrees better with TRBJ2-7. CDR3 length: 15 residues. Germline V gene data show CDR1 as MGHRA and CDR2 as YSYEKL. The chain's CDR3 is CASSFPDRTYNEQYF. DNA of the CDR3: TGCGCCAGCAGCTTTCCGGACAGGACCTACAATGAGCAGTACTTC.

V gene TRBV10-3 combines with J gene TRBJ2-3, with D perhaps given as TRBD1 or TRBD2 (7 bases each). The CDR3 extends over 15 amino acids. CDR1 ENHRY and CDR2 SYGVKD come from the germline V gene. V was pared by 4 bases and J by 5 bases, with 16 bases between. The CDR3 bases are TGTGCCATCAGTGGGACAGGCGGGGGTCGAGATACGCAGTATTTT. This gives the protein CAISGTGGGRDTQYF.

The chain employs TRBV11-1 and TRBJ1-1; no firm D call. This CDR3 is built from 12 residues. CDR1 and CDR2 (germline): SGHAT, FQDESV (reference sequence). V was clipped by 8 bases and J by 3 bases, with 10 bases between them. The CDR3 here is CASGRMDTEAFF. CDR3 DNA: TGTGCCAGCGGCAGGATGGACACTGAAGCTTTCTTT.

This clonotype was observed a few times. The CDR3 region has the DNA TGTGCCAGCAGCTCGGGACAGCTTCTCAATCAGCCCCAGCATTTT. Translated, it gives CASSSGQLLNQPQHF. This sequence joins TRBV7-2 and TRBJ1-5, with 7 bases identical to TRBD1. This CDR3 contains 15 residues. V trimming: 4 bases; J trimming: 3 bases; junction bases outside the gene matches: 6. Germline assignment: CDR1 SGHTA and CDR2 FQGNSA. The full variable domain, completed using reference TRBV7-2 and TRBJ1-5, is GAGVSQSPSNKVTEKGKDVELRCDPISGHTALYWYRQSLGQGLEFLIYFQGNSAPDKSGLPSDRFSAERTGGSVSTLTIQRTQQEDSAVYLCASSSGQLLNQPQHFGDGTRLSIL.

The chain combines TRBV20-1 with TRBJ2-5; TRBD2 might be the D (7 bases). This CDR3 has 12 residues. The V gene lost 4 bases and the J gene lost 6 bases, with 12 bases spanning the gap. Germline V gene data show CDR1 as DFQATT and CDR2 as SNEGSKA (reference sequence). The DNA of the CDR3 is TGCAGTGCTAAGGGGGGGGGCAAGACCCAGTACTTC. Translation: CSAKGGGKTQYF.

The chain combines TRBV4-2 with TRBJ2-1; D perhaps matches TRBD2 (6 bases). There are 15 residues in the CDR3. Germline CDR1 reads LGHNA; CDR2 reads YNFKEQ. V gave up 0 bases and J gave up 10 bases, with 16 bases separating them. CDR3 region: CASSQDRRDSGEQFF. The CDR3 DNA reads as TGTGCCAGCAGCCAAGATCGGCGGGACTCGGGCGAGCAGTTCTTC.

The chain carries TRBV6-2 or TRBV6-3 and TRBJ2-7; D might be TRBD1 or TRBD2, each matching 5 bases. The CDR3 loop spans 15 amino acids. Germline V gene data show CDR1 as MNHEY and CDR2 as SVGEGT. Trimming shortened V by 7 bases and J by 0 bases, and 16 bases separated the two germline ends. The CDR3 loop reads CASNEPGLSSYEQYF. The DNA of the CDR3 is TGTGCCAGCAACGAACCGGGGCTCTCCTCCTACGAGCAGTACTTC.

The chain links TRBV12-3 or TRBV12-4 to TRBJ2-5, with a weak D call TRBD2 (6 bases). The CDR3 loop spans 13 amino acids. Trimming stripped 6 bases from V and 2 bases from J, with 10 bases between. CDR3 nucleotides: TGTGCCAGCAGAAGGACTACGCAAGAGACCCAGTACTTC. Its protein is CASRRTTQETQYF.

This clonotype showed up just a few times. The chain carries TRBV27 and TRBJ2-3; the D gene is possibly TRBD2 (5 bases). V was shortened by 3 bases and J by 8 bases, with 21 bases between the two germline ends. CDR1 and CDR2 (germline): MNHEY, SMNVEV (reference sequence). CDR3 length equals 16 residues. Here the CDR3 reads CASSFSTATTRGTQYF. DNA for the CDR3: TGTGCCAGCAGTTTTTCGACGGCTACCACACGGGGTACGCAGTATTTT.

This chain joins TRBV7-3 and TRBJ1-1; TRBD1 matches at 8 bases. V lost 5 bases and J lost 1; bases outside the gene matches: 6. The length of the CDR3 is 15 residues. CDR1 and CDR2 (germline): SGHTA, FQGTGA. This CDR3 reads CASSRFGTGNTEAFF. The CDR3 DNA is TGTGCCAGCAGCCGTTTCGGGACAGGGAACACTGAAGCTTTCTTT. Together with reference TRBV7-3 and TRBJ1-1, the CDR3 gives the full variable domain: GAGVSQTPSNKVTEKGKYVELRCDPISGHTALYWYRQSLGQGPEFLIYFQGTGAADDSGLPNDRFFAVRPEGSVSTLKIQRTERGDSAVYLCASSRFGTGNTEAFFGQGTRLTVV.

This clonotype was detected only a few times. The chain employs TRBV7-2 and TRBJ2-7, with TRBD1 matching 7 bases. CDR3 size: 14 residues. The germline CDR1 and CDR2 sequences are SGHTA and FQGNSA. With 3 bases clipped from V and 3 bases from J, the junction kept 5 bases outside the gene matches. In nucleotides, the CDR3 is TGTGCCAGCAGCTTCGGGCACAGGGGCTACGAGCAGTACTTC. It encodes CASSFGHRGYEQYF.

In its sample, this clonotype was seen a few times. This chain joins TRBV10-3 and TRBJ1-6; D gene ambiguous. The V and J ends lost 2 bases and 8 bases respectively, with 7 bases between them. The germline CDR1 and CDR2 sequences are ENHRY and SYGVKD. The CDR3 totals 13 residues. In DNA, the CDR3 is TGTGCCATCAGTGAGGACGGGGATTCACCCCTCCACTTT. This codes for CAISEDGDSPLHF.

The chain employs TRBV20-1 and TRBJ2-3; TRBD1 is a possible D gene (6 bases). The CDR3 covers 13 residues. Trimming removed 6 bases at V and 4 bases at J, with 14 bases between. CDR1 and CDR2 from the germline V gene are DFQATT and SNEGSKA (reference sequence). Written as DNA, the CDR3 is TGCAGTGCCAGACTACAGGGACCAGATACGCAGTATTTT. The encoded protein is CSARLQGPDTQYF.

The chain recombines TRBV12-3 or TRBV12-4 with TRBJ2-3; no definite D call. The V end lost 6 bases, the J end lost 8 bases, and 12 bases lay between the germline ends. The CDR3 is 12 residues long. The CDR3 spells CASRMRAATQYF. Here the CDR3 DNA reads TGTGCCAGCAGAATGAGAGCAGCTACGCAGTATTTT.

DNA of the CDR3: TGCAGCGTCGCCGAGGTGAGGTCTGGCGAGCAGTACTTC. As protein: CSVAEVRSGEQYF. V is TRBV29-1 and J is TRBJ2-7, with unresolved D. The germline gives CDR1 SQVTM, CDR2 ANQGSEA. The V and J ends lost 6 bases and 6 bases respectively, with 18 bases between them. The CDR3 is 13 residues long.

The gene calls are TRBV6-6 and TRBJ1-1, with 8 nucleotides matching TRBD1. This CDR3 comprises 14 residues. Germline values: CDR1 MNHNY, CDR2 SVGAGI (reference sequence). V trimming: 6 bases; J trimming: 2 bases; junction bases outside the gene matches: 5. In DNA, the CDR3 is TGTGCCAGCAGAAAAGGGACAGGTAACACTGAAGCTTTCTTT. This translates into CASRKGTGNTEAFF.